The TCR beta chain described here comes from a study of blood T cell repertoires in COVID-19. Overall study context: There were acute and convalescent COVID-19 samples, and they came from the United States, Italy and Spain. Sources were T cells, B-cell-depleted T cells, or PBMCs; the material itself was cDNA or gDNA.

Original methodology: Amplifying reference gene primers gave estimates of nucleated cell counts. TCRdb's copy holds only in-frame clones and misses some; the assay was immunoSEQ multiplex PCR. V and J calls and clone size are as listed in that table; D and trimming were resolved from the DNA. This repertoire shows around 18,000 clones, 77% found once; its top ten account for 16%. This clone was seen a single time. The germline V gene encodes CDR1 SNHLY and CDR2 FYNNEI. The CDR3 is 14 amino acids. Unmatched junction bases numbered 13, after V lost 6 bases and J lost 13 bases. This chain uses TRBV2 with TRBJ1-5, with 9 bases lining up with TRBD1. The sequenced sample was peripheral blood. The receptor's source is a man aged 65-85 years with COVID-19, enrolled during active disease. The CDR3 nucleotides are TGTGCCAGCAGAGACGGGACAGGGAGAGGGCCACAGCATTTT. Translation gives CASRDGTGRGPQHF. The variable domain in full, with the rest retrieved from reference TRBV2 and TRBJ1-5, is EPEVTQTPSHQVTQMGQEVILRCVPISNHLYFYWYRQILGQKVEFLVSFYNNEISEKSEIFDDQFSVERPDGSNFTLKIRSTKLEDSAMYFCASRDGTGRGPQHFGDGTRLSIL.